Each of the 17 T cell receptor beta chains below was sequenced from the same sample in a study of CD8 T cells in Susac syndrome (dated by TCRdb to the late 2010s). Library creation used the immunoSEQ multiplex PCR assay. RNA was extracted with the RNeasy kit and roughly 0.5 to 1 ug was reverse transcribed using random hexamers. TCRdb passed the public sequencing reads through fastp at Q25 and MiXCR, retaining productive beta sequences. Each entry merges the rows of one CDR3 protein and shows their most common DNA and genes. The sample table lists more than 150,000 distinct CDR3 sequences, about 90% of them with a count of one. Clones ranked in the top ten supply roughly 0.08% of the sample. Input material: CD4+ T cells from PBMCs. The receptors derive from a human donor in good health.

The gene calls are TRBV6-2 or TRBV6-3 and TRBJ1-2; TRBD1 agrees at 7 bases. J gave up 3 bases and V 7 bases, and 8 bases lay outside the gene matches. The CDR3 is 14 residues long. Germline V gene data show CDR1 as MNHEY and CDR2 as SVGEGT. The CDR3 DNA reads TGTGCCAGCACCCGGACAGGAGTAGACTATGGCTACACCTTC. Translating it yields CASTRTGVDYGYTF.

This clonotype occurred once. V usage is TRBV19 and J usage is TRBJ1-3; D is possibly TRBD1 (5 bases). The germline V gene has CDR1 LNHDA and CDR2 SQIVND (reference sequence). The CDR3 is 17 residues long. The V and J ends lost 6 bases and 1 base respectively, with 19 bases between them. The CDR3 DNA reads as TGTGCCAGTAGCCCCGTATCGTCCAGGGCTTCTGGAAACACCATATATTTT. It is translated as CASSPVSSRASGNTIYF.

The chain joins TRBV5-1 to TRBJ2-7; TRBD2 is a possible D gene (6 bases). V was shortened by 4 bases and J by 6 bases, with 14 bases between the two germline ends. The CDR3 has 13 residues. The germline V gene encodes CDR1 SGHRS and CDR2 YFSETQ. CDR3 protein: CASSRGELAEQYF. The CDR3 bases are TGCGCCAGCAGCCGCGGGGAGCTGGCCGAGCAGTACTTC.

V is TRBV4-3 and J is TRBJ1-3; D gene uncertain. The CDR3 is 17 amino acids. The germline CDR1 and CDR2 sequences are LGHNA and YSLEER. The V end lost 0 bases, the J end lost 4 bases, and 16 bases lay between the germline ends. In nucleotides, the CDR3 is TGCGCCAGCAGCCAAGATAGCGCCGGGAGCCCAGGAAACACCATATATTTT. Protein: CASSQDSAGSPGNTIYF.

V is TRBV7-8 and J is TRBJ1-2, with D tentatively TRBD1 (6 bases). V was pared by 4 bases and J by 6 bases, with 9 bases between. Germline-derived CDR1 and CDR2 are SGHVS and FQNEAQ. This CDR3 has 12 amino acids. This CDR3 is CASSSRGDGYTF. The CDR3 DNA reads TGTGCCAGCAGCTCCAGGGGAGATGGCTACACCTTC. Full variable domain (outside the CDR3, taken from reference TRBV7-8 and TRBJ1-2): GAGVSQSPRYKVAKRGQDVALRCDPISGHVSLFWYQQALGQGPEFLTYFQNEAQLDKSGLPSDRFFAERPEGSVSTLKIQRTQQEDSAVYLCASSSRGDGYTFGSGTRLTVV.

The rearrangement uses TRBV5-1 and TRBJ1-5; D gene unclear. The CDR3 totals 13 residues. V was cut by 0 bases and J by 7 bases, with 8 bases left in between. The germline V gene has CDR1 SGHRS and CDR2 YFSETQ. The CDR3 spells CASSLAGLQPQHF. The CDR3 DNA reads TGCGCCAGCAGCTTGGCCGGGTTGCAGCCCCAGCATTTT.

J is TRBJ2-7 and V is TRBV5-1, with 8 bases identical to TRBD2. The germline gives CDR1 SGHRS, CDR2 YFSETQ. This CDR3 has 17 amino acids. The trim removed 0 bases at V and 3 bases at J, leaving 11 bases unmatched. Here the CDR3 DNA reads TGCGCCAGCAGCTTGGCCGGGGCGGCGGGAGGATACTACGAGCAGTACTTC. Its translation: CASSLAGAAGGYYEQYF.

The chain joins TRBV19 to TRBJ1-1, with D unclear. Deletions cut 5 bases from V and 7 bases from J, with 8 bases between. The CDR3 runs to 11 residues. The germline gives CDR1 LNHDA, CDR2 SQIVND (reference sequence). The CDR3 DNA follows: TGTGCCAGTAGTGTGGGAGTTGAAGCTTTCTTT. Protein sequence: CASSVGVEAFF.

In DNA, the CDR3 is TGTGCCAGCAGTAACCCAGGGTATACTGAAGCTTTCTTT. As protein: CASSNPGYTEAFF. The rearrangement joins TRBV28 to TRBJ1-1, with D possibly being TRBD1 (5 bases). Between the trimmed V and J ends, which lost 5 bases and 5 bases, there was a span of 12 bases. Germline V gene sequence: CDR1 MDHEN, CDR2 SYDVKM. CDR3 length equals 13 residues.

This chain links TRBV5-1 with TRBJ2-1; TRBD2 is a possible D gene (5 bases). V dropped 1 base and J dropped 0 bases, with 8 bases sitting between them. Germline values: CDR1 SGHRS, CDR2 YFSETQ. This CDR3 spans 15 amino acids. The CDR3 nucleotides are TGCGCCAGCAGCTTGTCAGAGGGCTCCTACAATGAGCAGTTCTTC. Amino acid sequence: CASSLSEGSYNEQFF.

The rearrangement uses TRBV5-1 and TRBJ1-4; 9 positions match TRBD1. The germline gives CDR1 SGHRS, CDR2 YFSETQ. Unmatched junction bases numbered 4, after V lost 5 bases and J lost 5 bases. The CDR3 totals 14 residues. This CDR3 reads CASSHGTGNEKLFF. The CDR3, as DNA: TGCGCCAGCAGTCACGGGACAGGGAATGAAAAACTGTTTTTT.

The chain combines TRBV18 with TRBJ2-2; TRBD1 aligns across 8 bases. The ends lost 6 bases at V and 3 bases at J; junction bases unmatched: 9. The CDR3 runs 16 residues. Germline V CDR1 and CDR2: KGHSH, LQKENI. DNA for the CDR3: TGTGCCAGCTCCCCCAGGGCACAGGGGGACACCGGGGAGCTGTTTTTT. Protein product: CASSPRAQGDTGELFF.

The V and J genes are TRBV20-1 and TRBJ2-1; D unresolved. The CDR3 is 13 residues long. The germline CDR1 and CDR2 sequences are DFQATT and SNEGSKA (reference sequence). The CDR3 nucleotides are TGCAGCTTATTCGCCAGCTCCTACAATGAGCAGTTCTTC. This translates into CSLFASSYNEQFF.

The V gene is TRBV4-3, the J gene TRBJ2-3; 11 bases line up with TRBD2. CDR3 length equals 16 residues. Germline CDR1 LGHNA, CDR2 YSLEER. V shed 4 bases, J shed 1 base, and the junction held 4 bases outside the gene matches. DNA of the CDR3: TGCGCCAGCAGCCTTAGCGGGGGGGCGGGCACAGATACGCAGTATTTT. Translation gives CASSLSGGAGTDTQYF.

The chain joins TRBV28 to TRBJ2-7, with D perhaps being TRBD1 or TRBD2 (5 bases each). Trimming pared 7 bases from V and 4 bases from J, leaving 20 bases between. Germline V lookup: CDR1 MDHEN, CDR2 SYDVKM. The CDR3 sequence is 15 residues long. The CDR3 nucleotides read TGTGCCAGCAAGGGGACCCGGCCCACCCAATACGAGCAGTACTTC. It yields the protein CASKGTRPTQYEQYF.

This clonotype was counted once. The chain employs TRBV7-3 and TRBJ2-2, with D unclear. The CDR3 length is 14 residues. Germline assignment: CDR1 SGHTA and CDR2 FQGTGA. V lost 5 bases and J lost 0, with 7 bases in between. The CDR3 loop is CASSAGANTGELFF. For the CDR3, the DNA is TGTGCCAGCAGCGCCGGTGCGAACACCGGGGAGCTGTTTTTT.

The CDR3 here is CSTVRTVKNTEAFF. For the CDR3, the DNA is TGCAGCACAGTCCGGACGGTGAAGAACACTGAAGCTTTCTTT. The V call is TRBV29-1, the J call TRBJ1-1; D not certain. This CDR3 has 14 residues. Germline CDR1 and CDR2: SQVTM and ANQGSEA. The ends were cut back, 8 bases at V and 1 base at J, with 17 bases in the middle.